This TCR beta chain is drawn from a study of control samples from healthy donors and cancer patients. Sequenced by immunoSEQ multiplex PCR; TCRdb stores in-frame clones only, minus some. The profile shows about 120,000 clones, 88% of them singletons. The CDR3 length is 12 residues. The germline gives CDR1 SGHTS, CDR2 YDEGEE. Trimming shortened V by 0 bases and J by 7 bases, and 5 bases separated the two germline ends. The sample consisted of blood. The origin of this receptor is a woman aged 70-85 years in good health. The genes are TRBV5-8 and TRBJ1-5; no clear D gene. DNA for the CDR3: TGTGCCAGCAGCTTGGAGAGCCAGCCCCAGCATTTT. This encodes CASSLESQPQHF. The whole variable domain, filled in from reference TRBV5-8 and TRBJ1-5, reads EAGVTQSPTHLIKTRGQQATLRCSPISGHTSVYWYQQALGLGLQFLLWYDEGEERNRGNFPPRFSGRQFPNYSSELNVNALELEDSALYLCASSLESQPQHFGDGTRLSIL.